The rows below give T cell receptor beta chains drawn from one sample of a study of shared clonotypes between healthy human individuals. TCRdb's table, derived via immunoSEQ multiplex PCR, lists solely in-frame clones and lacks some. The data show over a million clones, 95% to 99% seen once. Sequencing input: naive CD4+ T cells sorted from blood. The receptors here all came from a man in his thirties or forties in good health. The CDR3 runs from the conserved cysteine through the conserved F or W. The D gene is left open where the match is weak. Clone size, where shown, is once, few, many, or a class for clones that have expanded.

abundance,d_gene,j_gene,len,v_gene,CDR3nt,CDR3aa
.,.,TRBJ2-5,12,TRBV14,TGTGCCAGCAGCCCTGGGGGAGGGACCCAGTACTTC,CASSPGGGTQYF
.,.,TRBJ2-1,13,TRBV28,TGTGCCAGCCTCCCGGGGCCCTACAATGAGCAGTTCTTC,CASLPGPYNEQFF
.,.,TRBJ1-2,14,TRBV11-1,TGTGCCAGCAGCTTGAGACAAACAAACTATGGCTACACCTTC,CASSLRQTNYGYTF
once,.,TRBJ2-7,14,TRBV9,TGTGCCAGCAGCGCGGGACCCAGCTCCTACGAGCAGTACTTC,CASSAGPSSYEQYF
once,.,TRBJ2-1,14,TRBV7-3,TGTGCCAGCAGCTTAGGGGGGCAGGTAAATGAGCAGTTCTTC,CASSLGGQVNEQFF
.,.,TRBJ2-7,13,TRBV19,TGTGCCAGTAGTCTCGATGGGGGGTACGAGCAGTACTTC,CASSLDGGYEQYF
.,TRBD1,TRBJ2-7,12,TRBV29-1,TGCAGCGTTCAGGGGGACCTATACGAGCAGTACTTC,CSVQGDLYEQYF
.,.,TRBJ1-2,14,TRBV5-1,TGCGCCAGCAGCTTGGCCTTGGACTACTATGGCTACACCTTC,CASSLALDYYGYTF
.,.,TRBJ2-7,16,TRBV19,TGTGCCAGTAGTTACTCTACCGGGACTGCCTACTACGAGCAGTACTTC,CASSYSTGTAYYEQYF
.,TRBD1,TRBJ2-3,14,TRBV2,TGTGCCAGTACAGGGGGACCTAGCACAGATACGCAGTATTTT,CASTGGPSTDTQYF
.,.,TRBJ2-1,13,TRBV29-1,TGCAGCGTCACCCGTCCGGGGTCGCATGAGCAGTTCTTC,CSVTRPGSHEQFF
.,.,TRBJ2-7,16,TRBV19,TGTGCCAGTAGTATGCGGTTTGGGCAGGGGGGGTACGAGCAGTACTTC,CASSMRFGQGGYEQYF
.,.,TRBJ2-5,15,TRBV27,TGTGCCAGCAGTTTATCGATAACGCGTAAAGAGACCCAGTACTTC,CASSLSITRKETQYF
.,.,TRBJ1-5,15,TRBV27,TGTGCCAGCAGCCACCACAGGGTAGATATTTTGGGTCAGCATTTT,CASSHHRVDILGQHF
.,.,TRBJ1-2,12,TRBV2,TGTGCCTCGGAACTAGCTAACTATGGCTACACCTTC,CASELANYGYTF
once,TRBD2,TRBJ2-1,19,TRBV19,TGTGCCAGTAGTATAGTCTTAGCGGGAGGGCCCTTTTCCTACAATGAGCAGTTCTTC,CASSIVLAGGPFSYNEQFF